A selection of T cell receptor beta chains follows, all from one sample in a study of blood T cell repertoires in COVID-19. Sequencing used immunoSEQ multiplex PCR; TCRdb keeps in-frame clones, though not all of them. The data show 75,000 to 90,000 clones, about 78% seen once. The sequenced sample was peripheral blood. These receptors were collected from a man in his fifties or sixties with COVID-19, enrolled during active disease. Each CDR3 is given with its conserved first and last residue. D genes are given only for firm matches. Some rows have no size entry. The others give once, few or many, or a class for an expanded clone.

TRBJ1-1	.	TRBD1	TRBV6-4	CASSDYATGEAFF	TGTGCCAGCAGTGACTACGCGACAGGGGAAGCTTTCTTT
TRBJ1-2	medium-sized	.	TRBV6-4	CASSDYGGYGYTF	TGTGCCAGCAGTGACTACGGAGGCTATGGCTACACCTTC
TRBJ1-4	.	TRBD1	TRBV19	CASSIVGGQGNEKLFF	TGTGCCAGTAGTATAGTAGGGGGACAGGGTAATGAAAAACTGTTTTTT
TRBJ2-2	.	TRBD2	TRBV5-1	CASSRSLAGAYTGELFF	TGCGCCAGCAGCAGGAGCCTAGCGGGGGCGTACACCGGGGAGCTGTTTTTT
TRBJ2-7	.	.	TRBV5-6	CASTFTGQYYEQYF	TGTGCCAGCACCTTCACAGGACAGTACTACGAGCAGTACTTC
TRBJ1-2	few	TRBD1	TRBV19	CASSNHGTGDGGYTF	TGTGCCAGTAGTAACCACGGGACAGGCGATGGAGGCTACACCTTC
TRBJ2-3	.	.	TRBV5-6	CASSRRADTQYF	TGTGCCAGCAGCCGCAGGGCCGATACGCAGTATTTT
TRBJ1-1	.	TRBD1	TRBV2	CASSYRGLNTEAFF	TGTGCCAGCAGCTACAGGGGGCTGAACACTGAAGCTTTCTTT
TRBJ2-1	.	TRBD1	TRBV14	CASSPDYGTGLDNEQFF	TGTGCCAGCAGCCCCGATTATGGGACAGGGTTGGACAATGAGCAGTTCTTC
TRBJ2-2	.	TRBD1	TRBV2	CASRDRVWDTGELFF	TGTGCCAGCAGAGACAGGGTCTGGGACACCGGGGAGCTGTTTTTT
TRBJ1-2	.	.	TRBV19	CASSPRTANNYGYTF	TGTGCCAGTAGTCCCCGGACAGCCAATAACTATGGCTACACCTTC
TRBJ1-6	.	.	TRBV4-3	CASSQVGSGDSPLHF	TGCGCCAGCAGCCAAGTAGGTTCAGGGGATTCACCCCTCCACTTT
TRBJ2-7	.	TRBD2	TRBV12-3/TRBV12-4	CASSFGGGEYF	TGTGCCAGCAGTTTCGGGGGGGGAGAGTACTTC
TRBJ1-4	.	TRBD1	TRBV6-5	CASSPQTGANEKLFF	TGTGCCAGCAGTCCCCAGACAGGGGCCAATGAAAAACTGTTTTTT
TRBJ1-2	.	TRBD1	TRBV2	CASSGGQDFYGYTF	TGTGCCAGCAGTGGGGGACAGGACTTCTATGGCTACACCTTC
TRBJ1-1	.	.	TRBV7-8	CASSLDPGFTEAFF	TGTGCCAGCAGCTTAGATCCGGGGTTCACTGAAGCTTTCTTT
TRBJ2-1	.	TRBD2	TRBV4-1	CASSPPGTRNEQFF	TGCGCCAGCAGCCCCCCCGGGACTAGAAATGAGCAGTTCTTC
TRBJ1-6	.	TRBD1	TRBV7-9	CASSLTGSVNSPLHF	TGTGCCAGCAGCTTGACAGGGTCCGTTAATTCACCCCTCCACTTT
TRBJ2-7	.	TRBD1	TRBV27	CASSPPGRQGSYEQYF	TGTGCCAGCAGTCCCCCGGGTCGACAGGGGTCCTACGAGCAGTACTTC
TRBJ2-3	.	TRBD1	TRBV7-2	CASSRGPRQGTDTQYF	TGTGCCAGCAGCCGGGGACCCCGACAGGGAACAGATACGCAGTATTTT
TRBJ2-3	.	TRBD1	TRBV11-2	CASSLLTGEDTQYF	TGTGCCAGCAGCTTATTGACAGGGGAAGATACGCAGTATTTT
TRBJ2-7	once	TRBD1	TRBV27	CASSLIGGRGEQYF	TGTGCCAGCAGTTTAATAGGGGGCAGGGGGGAGCAGTACTTC
TRBJ2-3	.	TRBD2	TRBV2	CASSLAGGSTDTQYF	TGTGCCAGCAGTTTAGCGGGGGGCAGCACAGATACGCAGTATTTT
TRBJ2-5	.	.	TRBV5-1	CASSLGSVAETQYF	TGCGCCAGCAGCCTAGGTTCCGTTGCGGAGACCCAGTACTTC
TRBJ1-1	.	TRBD1	TRBV2	CASSNRGGTEAFF	TGTGCCAGCAGTAACAGGGGCGGGACTGAAGCTTTCTTT
TRBJ1-3	.	.	TRBV11-2	CASSLDAGGPGNTIYF	TGTGCCAGCAGCTTAGATGCAGGAGGTCCTGGAAACACCATATATTTT
TRBJ2-2	.	.	TRBV5-5	CASSLSGLWTNTGELFF	TGTGCCAGCAGCTTGTCCGGACTTTGGACGAACACCGGGGAGCTGTTTTTT
TRBJ2-2	.	TRBD2	TRBV7-8	CASSIQAGGPPGELFF	TGTGCCAGCAGCATCCAAGCGGGGGGGCCCCCCGGGGAGCTGTTTTTT
TRBJ1-3	few	.	TRBV19	CASSIQGVGGNTIYF	TGTGCCAGTAGTATACAGGGCGTGGGTGGAAACACCATATATTTT
TRBJ2-1	.	.	TRBV7-3	CASSLSSGGSYNEQFF	TGTGCCAGCAGCTTAAGTTCGGGGGGCAGTTACAATGAGCAGTTCTTC
TRBJ2-5	.	TRBD1	TRBV7-9	CASTPDRVPETQYF	TGTGCCAGCACCCCAGACAGGGTTCCAGAGACCCAGTACTTC
TRBJ1-1	.	TRBD1	TRBV20-1	CSASGQGAMNTEAFF	TGCAGTGCTAGTGGCCAGGGGGCCATGAACACTGAAGCTTTCTTT
TRBJ2-1	once	.	TRBV5-1	CASSVLTANEQFF	TGCGCCAGCAGCGTACTTACAGCAAATGAGCAGTTCTTC
TRBJ2-7	.	TRBD1	TRBV10-3	CAISEFGTGSNYEQYF	TGTGCCATCAGTGAGTTCGGGACAGGCTCCAATTACGAGCAGTACTTC
TRBJ1-4	.	TRBD1	TRBV6-5	CASRETGANEKLFF	TGTGCCAGCAGGGAGACAGGGGCGAATGAAAAACTGTTTTTT
TRBJ1-1	.	.	TRBV18	CASSPPVGATEAFF	TGTGCCAGCTCACCACCAGTTGGGGCCACTGAAGCTTTCTTT
TRBJ2-5	.	.	TRBV11-2	CASSFGPNQETQYF	TGTGCCAGCAGCTTTGGCCCCAACCAAGAGACCCAGTACTTC